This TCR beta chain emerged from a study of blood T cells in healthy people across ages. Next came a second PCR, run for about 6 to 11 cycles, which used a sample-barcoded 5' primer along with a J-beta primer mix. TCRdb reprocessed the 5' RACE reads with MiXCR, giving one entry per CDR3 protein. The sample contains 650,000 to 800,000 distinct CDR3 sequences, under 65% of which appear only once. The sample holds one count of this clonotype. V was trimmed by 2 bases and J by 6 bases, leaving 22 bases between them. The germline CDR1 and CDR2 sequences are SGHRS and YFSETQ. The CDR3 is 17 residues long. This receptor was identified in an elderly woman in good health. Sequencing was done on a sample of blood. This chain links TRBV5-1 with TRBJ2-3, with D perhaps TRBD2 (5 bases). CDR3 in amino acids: CASSLSGRRARADTQYF. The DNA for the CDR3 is TGCGCCAGCAGCTTATCTGGTCGGCGGGCGAGAGCGGATACGCAGTATTTT.